This is a list of T cell receptor beta chains from one sample in a study of early T cells in non-severe SARS-CoV-2 infection. TCRdb itself ran the 5' RACE reads through MiXCR, one entry per CDR3 protein. Here the sample spans around 48,000 distinct CDR3 sequences, less than 15% being singletons. Sample: whole blood. Source of these receptors: an adult who was a healthcare worker with PCR-confirmed SARS-CoV-2 infection or an uninfected control (not recorded which). Both conserved end residues are part of each CDR3. Fields, in order: clone size, D gene, J gene, V gene, CDR3 DNA, CDR3 protein. The D gene is left open where the match is weak. Only part of the rows carry a size: once, few, many, or a class if the clone is expanded.

>many|TRBD1|TRBJ2-2|TRBV12-3/TRBV12-4
TGTGCCAGCACCGACAGGGGTGGGAGCGGGGAGCTGTTTTTT
CASTDRGGSGELFF
>NA|NA|TRBJ1-3|TRBV3-1
TGTGCCAGCAGCCTTCAAGGAAACACCATATATTTT
CASSLQGNTIYF
>few|NA|TRBJ1-1|TRBV7-9
TGTGCCAGCAGCTACCTGAAGAGCACTGAAGCTTTCTTT
CASSYLKSTEAFF
>NA|TRBD1|TRBJ1-2|TRBV6-2/TRBV6-3
TGTGCCAGCAGTTATCCCGGGACAGGGGGCGCGGGAGGCTACACCTTC
CASSYPGTGGAGGYTF
>many|TRBD2|TRBJ2-5|TRBV7-8
TGTGCCAGCAGCTGGACTCCGGGAGGCAACCAAGAGACCCAGTACTTC
CASSWTPGGNQETQYF
>NA|NA|TRBJ1-4|TRBV12-3/TRBV12-4
TGTGCCAGCAGTTTTGGTGGTGGGGGTGAAAAACTGTTTTTT
CASSFGGGGEKLFF
>many|NA|TRBJ2-1|TRBV4-1
TGCGCCAGCAGCCAAGTGAGGAGGGTGGGAATAGCGGAGTACAATGAGCAGTTCTTC
CASSQVRRVGIAEYNEQFF
>few|NA|TRBJ2-7|TRBV18
TGTGCCAGCTCACCCACCGGGGCTCTTACCTACGAGCAGTACTTC
CASSPTGALTYEQYF
>many|TRBD2|TRBJ2-2|TRBV7-9
TGTGCCAGCAGTCCTAGCACTAGCGTCGCCGGGGAGCTGTTTTTT
CASSPSTSVAGELFF
>NA|TRBD1|TRBJ2-7|TRBV7-8
TGTGCCAGCAGCCCCGGACAGGGTCTGGGGGAGCAGTACTTC
CASSPGQGLGEQYF
>many|NA|TRBJ1-2|TRBV29-1
TGCAGCGTTGGTCCAGTGCCTGGCTACACCTTC
CSVGPVPGYTF
>NA|NA|TRBJ2-7|TRBV7-6
TGTGCCAGCAGCTTAGTAGAGGGGTACGAGCAGTACTTC
CASSLVEGYEQYF
>NA|TRBD1|TRBJ1-4|TRBV12-3/TRBV12-4
TGTGCCAGCAGTTTTGCGGGACAGGGACCCGAAAAACTGTTTTTT
CASSFAGQGPEKLFF
>many|TRBD2|TRBJ2-1|TRBV6-5
TGTGCCAGCAAAACTAGCGCCGCCTACAATGAGCAGTTCTTC
CASKTSAAYNEQFF
>many|TRBD1|TRBJ1-1|TRBV12-3/TRBV12-4
TGTGCCAGCAGCCCAGGACAGGGTCGCACTGAAGCTTTCTTT
CASSPGQGRTEAFF
>NA|NA|TRBJ2-7|TRBV28
TGTGCCAGCAGTCTCCCTCAACGGGGGGCTTCCTACGAGCAGTACTTC
CASSLPQRGASYEQYF
>few|NA|TRBJ2-1|TRBV12-3/TRBV12-4
TGTGCCAGCAGTCCCTCAGGGGTGGATGAGCAGTTCTTC
CASSPSGVDEQFF
>few|NA|TRBJ2-2|TRBV11-2
TGTGCCAGCACCGGGGGACCCGTATCTTTCGGGGAGCTGTTTTTT
CASTGGPVSFGELFF
>NA|TRBD1|TRBJ1-5|TRBV29-1
TGCAGCGTCTGGACAGGGACGAGCAATCAGCCCCAGCATTTT
CSVWTGTSNQPQHF
>few|NA|TRBJ2-1|TRBV7-3
TGTGCCAGCAGCTTAACGCCCGGGGAGTACAATGAGCAGTTCTTC
CASSLTPGEYNEQFF
>many|NA|TRBJ1-1|TRBV6-6
TGTGCCAGCAGGGCCGGGGACACGCGGAACACTGAAGCTTTCTTT
CASRAGDTRNTEAFF
>many|TRBD2|TRBJ2-3|TRBV27
TGTGCCAGCAGACCTCCTAGCGGGAGAGCCGGACAAGATACGCAGTATTTT
CASRPPSGRAGQDTQYF
>many|TRBD1|TRBJ2-4|TRBV20-1
TGCAGTGCTATAGGGACAGAGACAAAAAACATTCAGTACTTC
CSAIGTETKNIQYF
>many|NA|TRBJ1-5|TRBV12-3/TRBV12-4
TGTGCCAGCAGCAAAAGGGGGGATCCAGCCCAGCATTTT
CASSKRGDPAQHF
>many|NA|TRBJ2-1|TRBV29-1
TGCAGCGCGTCAAAGCCGGACGGGAGCAATGAGCAGTTCTTC
CSASKPDGSNEQFF
>NA|NA|TRBJ1-1|TRBV7-3
TGTGCCAGCAGCTCGGACTACCCGCGGGGCACTGAAGCTTTCTTT
CASSSDYPRGTEAFF
>few|TRBD1|TRBJ1-1|TRBV3-1
TGTGCCAGCAGCCAAGTAGGGACAGGCACTGAAGCTTTCTTT
CASSQVGTGTEAFF
>many|NA|TRBJ2-1|TRBV20-1
TGCAGTGCTAGAGAGAGAAGGGGGACCCTCAATGAGCAGTTCTTC
CSARERRGTLNEQFF
>many|TRBD1|TRBJ1-1|TRBV3-1
TGTGCCAGCAGCCACGGGACAGCGAACACTGAAGCTTTCTTT
CASSHGTANTEAFF
>NA|TRBD1|TRBJ2-2|TRBV7-2
TGTGCCAGCAGCCCACAGGGGCCGCAGAACACCGGGGAGCTGTTTTTT
CASSPQGPQNTGELFF
>many|TRBD1|TRBJ2-5|TRBV11-2
TGTGCCAGCAGCCCCTGGCCGGGACAGCTACAAGAGACCCAGTACTTC
CASSPWPGQLQETQYF
>many|TRBD1|TRBJ1-5|TRBV20-1
TGCAGAGGGACAGGGACAAATTTTAATCAGCCCCAGCATTTT
CRGTGTNFNQPQHF
>NA|TRBD1|TRBJ2-7|TRBV6-6
TGTGCCAGCAGTTACAGCGACAGGGCCCACGAGCAGTACTTC
CASSYSDRAHEQYF
>many|TRBD1|TRBJ1-4|TRBV6-6
TGTGCCAGCAGTTACCCCGGACAGGGGGACGAAAAACTGTTTTTT
CASSYPGQGDEKLFF
>few|NA|TRBJ2-2|TRBV6-2/TRBV6-3
TGTGCCAGCAGTTACCCGAACACCGGGGAGCTGTTTTTT
CASSYPNTGELFF
>few|NA|TRBJ1-4|TRBV6-5
TGTGCCAGCAGACCGAATCAGGGTGGAAGTGGAAAACTGTTTTTT
CASRPNQGGSGKLFF
>NA|NA|TRBJ2-3|TRBV6-5
TGTGCCAGCAGTCATGACCCCGAGGCAGATACGCAGTATTTT
CASSHDPEADTQYF
>NA|NA|TRBJ2-2|TRBV7-2
TGTGCCAGCAGCTTTGGTCTCGGGGAGCTGTTTTTT
CASSFGLGELFF
>NA|TRBD2|TRBJ2-7|TRBV13
TGTGCCAGCAGCATTAGCGGGAGTGGAATTCGGGAGCAGTACTTC
CASSISGSGIREQYF
>NA|NA|TRBJ2-7|TRBV5-1
TGCGCCAGCAGCAAGGACGGGAGCTCCTACGAGCAGTACTTC
CASSKDGSSYEQYF
>many|NA|TRBJ1-2|TRBV7-9
TGTGCCAGCAGCTTAGGAGGAGAAGGGAACTATGGCTACACCTTC
CASSLGGEGNYGYTF
>NA|TRBD2|TRBJ2-3|TRBV28
TGTGCCAGCAGTCGCGGGACTAGCTGGAACACAGATACGCAGTATTTT
CASSRGTSWNTDTQYF
>many|NA|TRBJ2-1|TRBV30
TGTGCCTGGACTCACCGACGGGGCAGCTCATACAATGAGCAGTTCTTC
CAWTHRRGSSYNEQFF